The next 14 T cell receptor beta chains were all read from a single sample in a study of beta chain features in type 1 diabetes. Study findings and constraints: All four CD4+ subsets from Type 1 diabetes patients carried moderately but significantly shorter TCRB CDR3s.

cDNA synthesis used the whole RNA isolate, giving expressed TCRB sequences. Repertoires were generated with immunoSEQ multiplex PCR, while TCRdb's copy carries only in-frame clones and drops some. The top ten clones hold under 0.02% of a sample with about 270,000 clones, roughly an eighth of them seen once. Their antigens are not known. The sample consisted of naive CD4+ T cells from blood. The receptors shown here come from a man under 40 with type 1 diabetes.

Note on this clone: Different DNA sequences within this sample yield the same CDR3. The CDR3 here is CASSPHRDTEAFF. The CDR3 DNA is TGTGCCAGCTCACCACATCGGGACACTGAAGCTTTCTTT. This sequence joins TRBV18 and TRBJ1-1; D is unclear. Germline V CDR1 and CDR2: KGHSH, LQKENI. V dropped 1 base and J dropped 3 bases, with 6 bases sitting between them. The CDR3 extends over 13 amino acids. The variable domain in full, completed from reference TRBV18 and TRBJ1-1, reads NAGVMQNPRHLVRRRGQEARLRCSPMKGHSHVYWYRQLPEEGLKFMVYLQKENIIDESGMPKERFSAEFPKEGPSILRIQQVVRGDSAAYFCASSPHRDTEAFFGQGTRLTVV.

This clone was observed a few times. V gene TRBV7-2 combines with J gene TRBJ2-2, with 9 bases that match TRBD2. The CDR3 spans 18 residues. V shed 2 bases and J 4 bases; nucleotides not matched to a gene: 11. Looked up from germline, CDR1 is SGHTA and CDR2 is FQGNSA. In DNA, the CDR3 is TGTGCCAGCAGCTTACCGGGACTAGCCATAAAGGGCACCGGGGAGCTGTTTTTT. This sequence encodes CASSLPGLAIKGTGELFF. The whole variable domain, filled in from reference TRBV7-2 and TRBJ2-2, reads GAGVSQSPSNKVTEKGKDVELRCDPISGHTALYWYRQSLGQGLEFLIYFQGNSAPDKSGLPSDRFSAERTGGSVSTLTIQRTQQEDSAVYLCASSLPGLAIKGTGELFFGEGSRLTVL.

This sequence joins TRBV4-2 and TRBJ1-1; D uncertain. The germline gives CDR1 LGHNA, CDR2 YNFKEQ. V was clipped by 0 bases and J by 6 bases, with 14 bases between them. CDR3 length equals 15 residues. CDR3 nucleotide sequence: TGTGCCAGCAGCCAAGACTCGCGGTCCCGCGCTGAAGCTTTCTTT. This codes for CASSQDSRSRAEAFF.

V gene TRBV7-9 combines with J gene TRBJ2-7; tentative D call: TRBD1 (6 bases). The ends were cut back, 5 bases at V and 5 bases at J, with 25 bases in the middle. CDR1 SEHNR and CDR2 FQNEAQ come from the germline V gene (reference sequence). This CDR3 is 17 amino acids long. The CDR3 nucleotides are TGTGCCAGCAGCATACGAACAATACGCAGGGGATCCGACGAGCAGTACTTC. The encoded protein is CASSIRTIRRGSDEQYF.

This clone was observed a handful of times. This chain links TRBV2 with TRBJ2-7, with a possible D match to TRBD1 (5 bases). This CDR3 has 14 residues. V shed 8 bases and J shed 5 bases, with 19 bases lying between them. The germline gives CDR1 SNHLY, CDR2 FYNNEI. The CDR3 is CASGLQASRDEQYF. The CDR3 nucleotides are TGTGCCAGCGGATTACAGGCTTCAAGGGACGAGCAGTACTTC.

There are a few counts of this clone. The rearrangement joins TRBV4-2 to TRBJ1-2; no clear D. Germline-derived CDR1 and CDR2 are LGHNA and YNFKEQ. The CDR3 has 15 amino acids. V shed 1 base and J shed 3 bases, with 12 bases lying between them. The CDR3 loop reads CASSQVESLDYGYTF. The CDR3 nucleotides are TGTGCCAGCAGCCAAGTAGAGAGTCTGGACTATGGCTACACCTTC.

This clone was recorded a few times. The chain uses TRBV28 and TRBJ1-2, with a possible D match to TRBD1 (5 bases). Germline V gene data show CDR1 as MDHEN and CDR2 as SYDVKM. V was shortened by 5 bases and J by 3 bases, with 7 bases between the two germline ends. This CDR3 region has 12 residues. This chain's CDR3 is CASSSRDYGYTF. The CDR3 coding sequence is TGTGCCAGCAGTAGCAGGGACTATGGCTACACCTTC.

This clone came up a few times. The genes are TRBV6-5 and TRBJ2-7, with D possibly being TRBD1 (6 bases). The CDR3 extends over 12 amino acids. Germline assignment: CDR1 MNHEY and CDR2 SVGAGI. V gave up 6 bases and J gave up 4 bases, with 10 bases separating them. The DNA for the CDR3 is TGTGCCAGCAGAGGACAGAGATACGAGCAGTACTTC. Amino acid sequence: CASRGQRYEQYF.

This clone appeared a few times. The chain employs TRBV7-2 and TRBJ1-5; the D gene is possibly TRBD1 (6 bases). This CDR3 is built from 14 residues. Trimming took off 5 bases at V and 7 bases at J, with 15 bases between the two ends. Germline CDR1 SGHTA, CDR2 FQGNSA. CDR3 loop: CASSPTGSNQPQHF. The CDR3 DNA reads as TGTGCCAGCAGCCCTACAGGGTCCAACCAGCCCCAGCATTTT.

Only a few counts were recorded for this clone. The V and J genes are TRBV30 and TRBJ2-7; the D gene is possibly TRBD2 (5 bases). Trimming took 1 base from V and 0 from J, leaving 13 bases between them. CDR1 and CDR2 from the germline V gene are GTSNPN and SVGIG (reference sequence). This CDR3 comprises 15 residues. The CDR3 nucleotides are TGTGCCTGGAGTGCTCAAGCGGCCCGCTCCTACGAGCAGTACTTC. Translating gives CAWSAQAARSYEQYF.

This clone has just a few counts. CDR3 nucleotides: TGTGCCAGCTCGCGCAATTCCGACAGGGGCTACGAGCAGTACTTC. This codes for CASSRNSDRGYEQYF. The V and J genes are TRBV18 and TRBJ2-7, with 8 bases fitting TRBD1. J gave up 3 bases and V 6 bases, and 10 bases lay outside the gene matches. This CDR3 comprises 15 residues. The germline CDR1 and CDR2 sequences are KGHSH and LQKENI.

This chain links TRBV2 with TRBJ2-5; perhaps TRBD2 as D (5 bases). The germline CDR1 and CDR2 sequences are SNHLY and FYNNEI. The CDR3 sequence is 11 residues long. Trimming cost V 4 bases and J 7 bases, with 7 bases left between them. CDR3 amino acids: CASSGGRTQYF. CDR3 bases: TGTGCCAGCAGTGGAGGGAGGACCCAGTACTTC.

The gene calls are TRBV5-1 and TRBJ2-1, with D unclear. CDR3 length: 14 amino acids. CDR1 and CDR2 from the germline V gene are SGHRS and YFSETQ. V shed 1 base and J shed 3 bases, with 8 bases lying between them. The CDR3 nucleotides are TGCGCCAGCAGCTTGTTACCTAGCTACAATGAGCAGTTCTTC. Translating gives CASSLLPSYNEQFF.

The chain joins TRBV5-1 to TRBJ2-1, with TRBD2 matching over 15 bases. Per the germline V gene, CDR1 is SGHRS and CDR2 is YFSETQ. The V gene end was trimmed by 4 bases and the J gene end by 0 bases; junction bases not matched to a gene: 14. The CDR3 is made up of 21 amino acids. The CDR3 bases are TGCGCCAGCAGCCTACAACCGGGACTAGCGGGAGGTCCGAGCTCCTACAATGAGCAGTTCTTC. This codes for CASSLQPGLAGGPSSYNEQFF.